Reported below is one T cell receptor (beta chain). The data belong to a study of blood T cell repertoires in COVID-19. Study-wide background: Samples came from the United States, Italy and Spain, spanning acute and convalescent COVID-19. The cDNA or gDNA used as material had been derived from T cells, B-cell-depleted T cells, or PBMCs.

Original processing notes: Counts of nucleated cells, estimated from reference gene primer amplification, were obtained. Using immunoSEQ multiplex PCR, the repertoire was profiled, and TCRdb retains in-frame clones only, with some absent. V, J and clone size were drawn from that table, and D and trimming were deduced from the DNA. The data hold 130,000 to 150,000 clones, with roughly 80% observed a single time. V was pared by 5 bases and J by 7 bases, with 9 bases of the junction left unmatched. Germline V lookup: CDR1 SSHAT, CDR2 FNYEAQ (reference sequence). The CDR3 is 16 amino acids. Source material: peripheral blood. This receptor was identified in a human donor in a cohort sampled during active COVID-19. This chain links TRBV7-7 with TRBJ2-1; TRBD2 matches at 12 bases. CDR3 sequence (DNA): TGTGCCAGCAGCCCCCTAGCGGGGGGGCTGGGGAATGAGCAGTTCTTC. Translating it yields CASSPLAGGLGNEQFF.